The 26 T cell receptor beta chains reported below all come from one sample, sequenced in a study of cytomegalovirus exposure and HLA in healthy donors. The PCR made use of 60 Vbeta and 13 Jbeta primers. Sequenced by immunoSEQ multiplex PCR; TCRdb stores in-frame clones only, minus some. This table holds almost 200,000 clones, roughly 80% found once. The sequenced sample consisted of PBMCs. These receptors were collected from a male donor in good health and CMV-seropositive.

The V call is TRBV5-4, the J call TRBJ2-7; D remains ambiguous. Trimming pared 3 bases from V and 4 bases from J, leaving 5 bases between. Germline-derived CDR1 and CDR2 are SGHNT and YYREEE (reference sequence). The CDR3 covers 11 residues. The CDR3 DNA reads as TGTGCCAGCAGCTCTAGTTACGAGCAGTACTTC. As protein: CASSSSYEQYF.

This clone appeared a few times. The genes are TRBV5-4 and TRBJ2-3; maybe TRBD1 (6 bases). The V end lost 4 bases, the J end lost 4 bases, and 13 bases lay between the germline ends. Germline lookup yields CDR1 SGHNT and CDR2 YYREEE (reference sequence). The CDR3 has 14 residues. In nucleotides, the CDR3 is TGTGCCAGCAGCCCTACAGGGACCGCAGATACGCAGTATTTT. This encodes CASSPTGTADTQYF.

This sequence joins TRBV11-3 and TRBJ2-5; D may be TRBD2 (5 bases). This CDR3 contains 15 residues. The germline V gene has CDR1 SGHNT and CDR2 YENEEA. V was trimmed by 3 bases and J by 5 bases, leaving 16 bases between them. The CDR3 sequence: CASSFSGSLWETQYF. The CDR3 bases are TGTGCCAGCAGCTTCTCTGGGAGTCTTTGGGAGACCCAGTACTTC.

This chain joins TRBV11-2 and TRBJ1-2; D not certain. From germline, CDR1 is SGHAT and CDR2 FQNNGV. V dropped 1 base and J dropped 7 bases, with 16 bases sitting between them. This CDR3 region has 15 residues. CDR3 protein: CASSLGRGLLGGYTF. CDR3 bases: TGTGCCAGCAGCTTAGGACGCGGACTCTTGGGTGGCTACACCTTC. The full variable domain, rest sourced from reference TRBV11-2 and TRBJ1-2, is EAGVAQSPRYKIIEKRQSVAFWCNPISGHATLYWYQQILGQGPKLLIQFQNNGVVDDSQLPKDRFSAERLKGVDSTLKIQPAKLEDSAVYLCASSLGRGLLGGYTFGSGTRLTVV.

In this sample, this clone turned up once. The chain recombines TRBV11-2 with TRBJ1-1; D uncertain. Trimming stripped 1 base from V and 1 base from J, with 7 bases between. The V gene's germline CDR1 is SGHAT and CDR2 FQNNGV. The CDR3 has 14 amino acids. The CDR3 spells CASSLVLGNTEAFF. The CDR3 DNA is TGTGCCAGCAGCTTAGTGCTCGGGAACACTGAAGCTTTCTTT.

The V and J genes are TRBV9 and TRBJ2-7; TRBD2 matches at 10 bases. The ends lost 4 bases at V and 2 bases at J; junction bases unmatched: 9. Germline-derived CDR1 and CDR2 are SGDLS and YYNGEE. The CDR3 length is 16 residues. The CDR3 DNA reads as TGTGCCAGCAGCCGTACTAGCGGGATGGGGGCCTACGAGCAGTACTTC. This sequence encodes CASSRTSGMGAYEQYF. The variable domain in full, with the rest retrieved from reference TRBV9 and TRBJ2-7, is DSGVTQTPKHLITATGQRVTLRCSPRSGDLSVYWYQQSLDQGLQFLIQYYNGEERAKGNILERFSAQQFPDLHSELNLSSLELGDSALYFCASSRTSGMGAYEQYFGPGTRLTVT.

The chain couples TRBV5-4 to TRBJ2-7, with D tentatively TRBD2 (6 bases). With 1 base removed from V and 3 bases from J, the gap between germline ends came to 11 bases. The CDR3 runs to 14 residues. CDR1 SGHNT and CDR2 YYREEE come from the germline V gene (reference sequence). The CDR3 bases are TGTGCCAGCAGCTTGTACGGGAGACTCTACGAGCAGTACTTC. Translation gives CASSLYGRLYEQYF.

This clone has only a few counts. The CDR3 loop is CASSLNAENTEAFF. In DNA form, the CDR3 reads TGCGCCAGCAGCTTGAATGCAGAGAACACTGAAGCTTTCTTT. The chain couples TRBV5-1 to TRBJ1-1; no clear D. Trimming stripped 1 base from V and 1 base from J, with 8 bases between. The CDR3 is 14 residues long. Germline V gene lookup returns CDR1 SGHRS and CDR2 YFSETQ.

The V call is TRBV5-6, the J call TRBJ1-4, with 9 bases identical to TRBD1. J gave up 8 bases and V 4 bases, and 6 bases lay outside the gene matches. The CDR3 has 14 amino acids. From germline, CDR1 is SGHDT and CDR2 YYEEEE. The CDR3 coding sequence is TGTGCCAGCAGCCCGGGACAGGGTAACGAAAAACTGTTTTTT. It codes for CASSPGQGNEKLFF.

This rearrangement joins TRBV29-1 to TRBJ1-4; a possible D gene is TRBD1 (6 bases). The CDR3 is 13 amino acids. V was shortened by 6 bases and J by 7 bases, with 15 bases between the two germline ends. Germline V CDR1 and CDR2: SQVTM, ANQGSEA. In DNA form, the CDR3 reads TGCAGCGTCCGACAGGACCTAGGTGAAAAACTGTTTTTT. This sequence encodes CSVRQDLGEKLFF.

The chain couples TRBV7-3 to TRBJ2-1; D ambiguous. V shed 4 bases and J shed 5 bases, with 9 bases lying between them. The germline V gene has CDR1 SGHTA and CDR2 FQGTGA. The CDR3 loop spans 13 amino acids. CDR3 protein: CASSWALDNEQFF. CDR3 coding DNA: TGTGCCAGCAGCTGGGCACTTGACAATGAGCAGTTCTTC.

V usage is TRBV7-6 and J usage is TRBJ1-3; D uncertain. This CDR3 spans 15 amino acids. CDR1 is SGHVS and CDR2 is FNYEAQ in the germline V gene. V lost 1 base and J 0 bases, leaving 7 bases between the germline ends. The CDR3 here is CASSLERNSGNTIYF. In nucleotides, the CDR3 is TGTGCCAGCAGCTTAGAGCGGAACTCTGGAAACACCATATATTTT.

The rearrangement joins TRBV2 to TRBJ2-7, with 7 bases that match TRBD1. The CDR3 extends over 14 amino acids. Germline loops: CDR1 SNHLY, CDR2 FYNNEI. After removal of 8 bases from V and 2 bases from J, the junction contained 9 bases not matched to a gene. CDR3 protein: CASGDRAFTYEQYF. The CDR3 DNA reads TGTGCCAGCGGAGACAGGGCCTTCACCTACGAGCAGTACTTC.

This clone appeared a few times. The chain couples TRBV2 to TRBJ2-7; 7 bases line up with TRBD2. The V segment lost 3 bases and the J segment 2 bases; nucleotides outside the gene matches: 7. The CDR3 is 15 amino acids. Germline values: CDR1 SNHLY, CDR2 FYNNEI. In nucleotides, the CDR3 is TGTGCCAGCAGTGAGACGGACGGGAGGACCTACGAGCAGTACTTC. Its translation is CASSETDGRTYEQYF. The variable domain in full, with the rest retrieved from reference TRBV2 and TRBJ2-7, is EPEVTQTPSHQVTQMGQEVILRCVPISNHLYFYWYRQILGQKVEFLVSFYNNEISEKSEIFDDQFSVERPDGSNFTLKIRSTKLEDSAMYFCASSETDGRTYEQYFGPGTRLTVT.

The chain has TRBV7-8 and TRBJ2-2; D possibly corresponds to TRBD1 (6 bases). Trimming cost V 7 bases and J 6 bases, with 15 bases left between them. This CDR3 region has 14 residues. From germline, CDR1 is SGHVS and CDR2 FQNEAQ. The DNA of the CDR3 is TGTGCCAGCACCCAGGACAGTGCCCCCGGGGAGCTGTTTTTT. Encoded protein: CASTQDSAPGELFF.

The genes are TRBV15 and TRBJ2-5; TRBD1 might be the D (5 bases). The CDR3 runs 15 residues. The V and J ends lost 2 bases and 2 bases respectively, with 12 bases between them. Germline CDR1 is LNHNV and CDR2 is YYDKDF (reference sequence). The CDR3: CATSRPRTQQETQYF. CDR3 coding DNA: TGTGCCACCAGCAGACCCAGGACACAGCAAGAGACCCAGTACTTC.

The V gene is TRBV7-2, the J gene TRBJ1-1, with D hard to call. Germline loops: CDR1 SGHTA, CDR2 FQGNSA. Between the trimmed V and J ends, which lost 5 bases and 10 bases, there was a span of 17 bases. The CDR3 totals 13 residues. CDR3 sequence (DNA): TGTGCCAGCAGCCCACAAGGCGAGGGTACAGCTTTCTTT. It yields the protein CASSPQGEGTAFF.

The rearrangement uses TRBV7-9 and TRBJ1-5; D might be TRBD1 (6 bases). Trimming cost V 3 bases and J 6 bases, with 21 bases left between them. Germline CDR1 and CDR2: SEHNR and FQNEAQ (reference sequence). This CDR3 region has 17 residues. As DNA, the CDR3 is TGTGCCAGCAGCTTTGTTGGGGCACAGGGCTCGAGTCAGCCCCAGCATTTT. Translated: CASSFVGAQGSSQPQHF.

This chain uses TRBV27 with TRBJ2-2; the D gene is possibly TRBD1 (5 bases). V dropped 7 bases and J dropped 2 bases, with 14 bases sitting between them. Germline CDR1 MNHEY, CDR2 SMNVEV (reference sequence). This CDR3 comprises 15 residues. The CDR3 bases are TGTGCCAGCACCCTAGGGGCAGTTAACACCGGGGAGCTGTTTTTT. Protein product: CASTLGAVNTGELFF.

J is TRBJ1-1 and V is TRBV18, with TRBD1 matching over 7 bases. The CDR3 is 13 amino acids. V shed 2 bases and J 7 bases; nucleotides not matched to a gene: 4. Germline loops: CDR1 KGHSH, CDR2 LQKENI. CDR3 sequence: CASSPGTAIEAFF. CDR3 in DNA: TGTGCCAGCTCACCAGGGACAGCTATTGAAGCTTTCTTT. The complete variable domain, with remaining parts taken from reference TRBV18 and TRBJ1-1, reads NAGVMQNPRHLVRRRGQEARLRCSPMKGHSHVYWYRQLPEEGLKFMVYLQKENIIDESGMPKERFSAEFPKEGPSILRIQQVVRGDSAAYFCASSPGTAIEAFFGQGTRLTVV.

This chain connects TRBV11-3 to TRBJ1-5; 11 bases align to TRBD1. Germline V gene sequence: CDR1 SGHNT, CDR2 YENEEA. This CDR3 has 16 residues. J lost 5 bases, V lost 5 bases, and 8 bases had no gene match. In DNA form, the CDR3 reads TGTGCCAGCAGCCGACCGGGACAGGGGGTGGATCAGCCCCAGCATTTT. It translates to CASSRPGQGVDQPQHF.

The rearrangement links TRBV6-6 to TRBJ2-1, with 9 bases matching TRBD2. Looked up from germline, CDR1 is MNHNY and CDR2 is SVGAGI (reference sequence). The CDR3 is made up of 15 amino acids. V trimming: 2 bases; J trimming: 4 bases; junction bases outside the gene matches: 3. The CDR3 DNA follows: TGTGCCAGCAGTTACGTAGCGGGAGCTTACAATGAGCAGTTCTTC. It encodes CASSYVAGAYNEQFF.

The chain uses TRBV7-3 and TRBJ1-2; D remains ambiguous. V shed 6 bases and J shed 8 bases, with 16 bases lying between them. Germline V CDR1 and CDR2: SGHTA, FQGTGA. There are 13 residues in the CDR3. The CDR3 region has the DNA TGTGCCAGCAGTCCCGCACCCGACTCCGGCTACACCTTC. Residues: CASSPAPDSGYTF.

The rearrangement uses TRBV9 and TRBJ2-1, with D perhaps TRBD2 (7 bases). V lost 3 bases to trimming and J lost 4 bases, with 17 bases between them. CDR1 SGDLS and CDR2 YYNGEE come from the germline V gene. The CDR3 length is 16 residues. As DNA, the CDR3 is TGTGCCAGCAGCGCCGACCCGAGGGGGGGGTACAATGAGCAGTTCTTC. Protein product: CASSADPRGGYNEQFF.

The CDR3 loop reads CASSVAVGTGAYNEQFF. CDR3 DNA sequence: TGTGCCAGCAGCGTAGCCGTCGGGACAGGGGCCTACAATGAGCAGTTCTTC. The chain recombines TRBV9 with TRBJ2-1; TRBD1 matches at 10 bases. Losses at the gene ends were 0 bases for V and 2 bases for J; bases not matched to a gene: 5. The V gene's germline CDR1 is SGDLS and CDR2 YYNGEE. This CDR3 has 17 residues.

The chain carries TRBV7-2 and TRBJ2-3; D uncertain. V lost 3 bases and J 3 bases, leaving 16 bases between the germline ends. The germline V gene encodes CDR1 SGHTA and CDR2 FQGNSA. This CDR3 is 16 amino acids long. CDR3 nucleotides: TGTGCCAGCAGCTTCAACTGGCAGGCAGGTACAGATACGCAGTATTTT. Translation: CASSFNWQAGTDTQYF. Filled out from reference TRBV7-2 and TRBJ2-3, the complete variable domain reads GAGVSQSPSNKVTEKGKDVELRCDPISGHTALYWYRQSLGQGLEFLIYFQGNSAPDKSGLPSDRFSAERTGGSVSTLTIQRTQQEDSAVYLCASSFNWQAGTDTQYFGPGTRLTVL.